The 14 T cell receptor beta chains listed next were all sequenced from one sample in a study of Ad26.COV2.S vaccination and SARS-CoV-2 variants. Sequenced by immunoSEQ multiplex PCR; TCRdb stores in-frame clones only, minus some. The sample lists approximately 300,000 clones, around 84% occurring once. The treatment: around 19 received Ad26.COV2.S at low or high dose, single or two shots; 5 received placebo; per-sample allocation not given. Sampling was performed 63 days after the first vaccine or placebo injection. The sequencing used peripheral blood, collected in a trial of Ad26.COV2.S vaccine versus placebo. These TCRs come from a person aged 18 to 65 who received the Ad26.COV2.S COVID-19 vaccine or a placebo.

V gene TRBV5-1 combines with J gene TRBJ2-7; TRBD2 matches 9 bases. The CDR3 runs to 15 residues. V lost 2 bases, J lost 2 bases, and 5 bases stayed unmatched. Germline lookup yields CDR1 SGHRS and CDR2 YFSETQ. CDR3 sequence (DNA): TGCGCCAGCAGCTTCTCAGCGGGGGGACCCTACGAGCAGTACTTC. Amino acids: CASSFSAGGPYEQYF.

The V call is TRBV24-1, the J call TRBJ2-3, with 8 bases aligning to TRBD2. This CDR3 contains 16 residues. V was pared by 4 bases and J by 2 bases, with 7 bases of the junction left unmatched. The germline V gene encodes CDR1 KGHDR and CDR2 SFDVKD. The CDR3, as DNA: TGTGCCACCAGTGACACGGCGGGGGGCTACACAGATACGCAGTATTTT. This sequence encodes CATSDTAGGYTDTQYF.

The V and J genes are TRBV5-3 and TRBJ2-7; 7 bases agree with TRBD1. TRBV5-3 belongs to the ORF category, with a function that is uncertain. The V and J ends lost 5 bases and 2 bases, in that order; junction bases with no gene match: 16. CDR3 length equals 17 residues. The CDR3 here is CARRGTAARFSTYEQYF. CDR3 DNA: TGTGCCAGAAGGGGGACAGCGGCAAGGTTTAGTACCTACGAGCAGTACTTC.

This clone was counted a single time. This chain uses TRBV7-7 with TRBJ2-1; tentatively, D is TRBD1 or TRBD2 (5 bases each). CDR3 size: 14 residues. V lost 4 bases and J 10 bases, leaving 17 bases between the germline ends. Germline lookup yields CDR1 SSHAT and CDR2 FNYEAQ (reference sequence). CDR3 sequence (DNA): TGTGCCAGCAGCTCCAACCCGGGGACCCCGGAGCAGTTCTTC. Amino acids: CASSSNPGTPEQFF. Looking up the rest from reference TRBV7-7 and TRBJ2-1 gives the full variable domain: GAGVSQSPRYKVTKRGQDVTLRCDPISSHATLYWYQQALGQGPEFLTYFNYEAQPDKSGLPSDRFSAERPEGSISTLTIQRTEQRDSAMYRCASSSNPGTPEQFFGPGTRLTVL.

The rearrangement uses TRBV9 and TRBJ1-2; D gene unclear. In germline, CDR1 is SGDLS, CDR2 YYNGEE. Between the trimmed V and J ends, which lost 3 bases and 5 bases, there was a span of 8 bases. This CDR3 contains 12 residues. The CDR3 DNA reads as TGTGCCAGCAGCGCGGAGACATATGGCTACACCTTC. Translation gives CASSAETYGYTF. Variable domain in full (rest from reference TRBV9 and TRBJ1-2): DSGVTQTPKHLITATGQRVTLRCSPRSGDLSVYWYQQSLDQGLQFLIQYYNGEERAKGNILERFSAQQFPDLHSELNLSSLELGDSALYFCASSAETYGYTFGSGTRLTVV.

This sequence joins TRBV21-1 and TRBJ2-7. TRBV21-1 is tagged as a pseudogene. The CDR3 runs to 13 residues. The CDR3 loop is CASSLRSSYEQYF. The CDR3 nucleotides are TGTGCCAGCAGCCTAAGGTCGAGTTACGAGCAGTACTTC.

V and J are TRBV2 and TRBJ2-5, with D tentatively TRBD1 (5 bases). This CDR3 is 12 amino acids long. Between the trimmed V and J ends, which lost 7 bases and 0 bases, there was a span of 6 bases. Germline V CDR1 and CDR2: SNHLY, FYNNEI. For the CDR3, the DNA is TGTGCCAGCACAGGGTACCAAGAGACCCAGTACTTC. Its protein product is CASTGYQETQYF.

The chain recombines TRBV4-1 with TRBJ1-2; 11 nucleotides agree with TRBD1. The CDR3 covers 15 residues. The germline V gene has CDR1 MGHRA and CDR2 YSYEKL. The J segment lost 7 bases and the V segment lost 0 bases, leaving 4 bases of the junction unmatched. The CDR3 DNA is TGCGCCAGCAGCCAAGAGGACAGGGGGCTTCGTGGCTACACCTTC. Translated, it gives CASSQEDRGLRGYTF.

The CDR3 nucleotides read TGTGCCTGGGACAGGGGGCGCGACTATGGCTACACCTTC. As protein: CAWDRGRDYGYTF. The chain combines TRBV30 with TRBJ1-2; 10 nucleotides align to TRBD1. CDR3 length equals 13 residues. CDR1 and CDR2 from the germline V gene are GTSNPN and SVGIG (reference sequence). J was trimmed by 3 bases and V by 5 bases; bases with no gene match: 3.

The chain recombines TRBV7-8 with TRBJ2-7, with 12 bases aligning to TRBD2. With V trimmed by 5 bases and J by 0 bases, 17 bases remained unmatched. The CDR3 contains 20 residues. CDR1 is SGHVS and CDR2 is FQNEAQ in the germline V gene. CDR3 residues: CASSPRTLAGGSRSSYEQYF. The CDR3 bases are TGTGCCAGCAGCCCCCGAACACTAGCGGGGGGCTCCAGGAGCTCCTACGAGCAGTACTTC. The whole variable domain, filled in from reference TRBV7-8 and TRBJ2-7, reads GAGVSQSPRYKVAKRGQDVALRCDPISGHVSLFWYQQALGQGPEFLTYFQNEAQLDKSGLPSDRFFAERPEGSVSTLKIQRTQQEDSAVYLCASSPRTLAGGSRSSYEQYFGPGTRLTVT.

For the CDR3, the DNA is TGTGCCAGCAGTGACGGGCAGGGGGCGGGCTATGGCTACACCTTC. Its protein product is CASSDGQGAGYGYTF. The rearrangement uses TRBV6-1 and TRBJ1-2; 8 bases align to TRBD1. This CDR3 is 15 amino acids long. CDR1 is MNHNS, CDR2 SASEGT, per germline. J lost 4 bases, V lost 3 bases, and 7 bases had no gene match.

V usage is TRBV2 and J usage is TRBJ2-3; D is uncertain. V gave up 10 bases and J gave up 3 bases, with 17 bases separating them. CDR3 length: 14 residues. The germline gives CDR1 SNHLY, CDR2 FYNNEI. The CDR3 DNA reads as TGTGCCACCTGTCTTGGGGTGAGAACAGATACGCAGTATTTT. Protein product: CATCLGVRTDTQYF.

V and J are TRBV14 and TRBJ1-3; D gene ambiguous. The CDR3 is made up of 14 amino acids. Looked up from germline, CDR1 is SGHDN and CDR2 is FVKESK. Trimming stripped 4 bases from V and 7 bases from J, with 14 bases between. This CDR3 is CASSRLGRWNTIYF. The CDR3 bases are TGTGCCAGCAGCCGATTGGGTAGGTGGAACACCATATATTTT.

This clone was found a few times. The chain uses TRBV3-1 (or the pseudogene TRBV3-2) and TRBJ1-2, with D possibly matching TRBD1 (6 bases). Germline V gene data show CDR1 as LGHDT and CDR2 as YNNKEL (reference sequence). V was cut by 1 base and J by 8 bases, with 8 bases left in between. This CDR3 comprises 12 residues. The CDR3 nucleotides read TGTGCCAGCAGCCAAGGGACAGACGGCTACACCTTC. Encoded protein: CASSQGTDGYTF.